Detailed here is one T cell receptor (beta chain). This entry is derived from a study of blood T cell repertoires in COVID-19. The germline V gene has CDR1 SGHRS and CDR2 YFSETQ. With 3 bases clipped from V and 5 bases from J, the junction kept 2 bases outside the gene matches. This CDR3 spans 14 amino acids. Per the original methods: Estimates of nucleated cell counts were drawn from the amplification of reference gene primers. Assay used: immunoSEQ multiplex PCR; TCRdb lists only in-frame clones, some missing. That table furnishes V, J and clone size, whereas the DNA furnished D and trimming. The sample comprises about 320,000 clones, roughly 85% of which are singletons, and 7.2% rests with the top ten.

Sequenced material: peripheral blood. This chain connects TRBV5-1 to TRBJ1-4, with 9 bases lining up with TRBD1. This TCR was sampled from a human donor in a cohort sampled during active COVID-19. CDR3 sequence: CASSSDRGNEKLFF. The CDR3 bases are TGCGCCAGCAGCTCGGACAGGGGCAATGAAAAACTGTTTTTT.